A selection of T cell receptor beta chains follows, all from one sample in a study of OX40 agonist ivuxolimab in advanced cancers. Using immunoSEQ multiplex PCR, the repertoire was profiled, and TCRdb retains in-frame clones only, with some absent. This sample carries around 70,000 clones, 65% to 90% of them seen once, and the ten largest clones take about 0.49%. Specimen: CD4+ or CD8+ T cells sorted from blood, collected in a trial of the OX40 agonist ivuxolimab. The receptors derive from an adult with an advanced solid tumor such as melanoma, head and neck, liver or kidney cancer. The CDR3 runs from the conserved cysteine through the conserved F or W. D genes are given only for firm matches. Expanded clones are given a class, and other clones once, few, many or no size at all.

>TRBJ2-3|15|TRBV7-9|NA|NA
TGTGCCAGCAGCTCCTTTGGAGGTTTAACAGATACGCAGTATTTT
CASSSFGGLTDTQYF
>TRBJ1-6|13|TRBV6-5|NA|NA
TGTGCCAGCAGTTCCCTGTTAGGGTCACCCCTCCACTTT
CASSSLLGSPLHF
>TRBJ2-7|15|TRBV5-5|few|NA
TGTGCCAGCAGCTTGAGTTTACAGGAGAGGAACGAGCAGTACTTC
CASSLSLQERNEQYF
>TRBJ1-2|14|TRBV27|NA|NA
TGTGCCAGCAGTTTAAATTTCGCAGGCGGAGGCTACACCTTC
CASSLNFAGGGYTF
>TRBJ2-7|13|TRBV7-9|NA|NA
TGTGCCAGCAGCCTAGGGGAACGACTCCAGCAGTACTTC
CASSLGERLQQYF
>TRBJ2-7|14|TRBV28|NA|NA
TGTGCCAGCAGGGGGCCAGGGGCTATCTACGAGCAGTACTTC
CASRGPGAIYEQYF
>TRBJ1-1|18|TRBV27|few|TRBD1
TGTGCCAGCAGTTTTCTTCCGGGTTACCGGGACAGGGGATTTTGGGCTTTCTTT
CASSFLPGYRDRGFWAFF
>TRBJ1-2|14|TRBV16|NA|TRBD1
TGTGCCAGCAGCCCCCGACAGGGGCCCGGTGGCTACACCTTC
CASSPRQGPGGYTF
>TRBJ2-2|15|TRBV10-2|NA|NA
TGCGCCAGCAGTGAAGGGTCCGCGAACACCGGGGAGCTGTTTTTT
CASSEGSANTGELFF
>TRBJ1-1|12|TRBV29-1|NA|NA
TGCAGCGTCAGAGGGCCCGGGACTGAAGCTTTCTTT
CSVRGPGTEAFF
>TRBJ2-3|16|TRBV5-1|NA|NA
TGCGCCAGCAGCTTGGGGCGAAACCAGGGCACAGATACGCAGTATTTT
CASSLGRNQGTDTQYF
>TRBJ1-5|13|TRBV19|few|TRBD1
TGTGCCAGTATGGACAGGGGAGATCAGCCCCAGCATTTT
CASMDRGDQPQHF
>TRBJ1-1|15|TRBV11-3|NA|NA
TGTGCCAGCAGCTTGCGAACGGCCATGAACACTGAAGCTTTCTTT
CASSLRTAMNTEAFF
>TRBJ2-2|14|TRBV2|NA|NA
TGTGCCAGCAGCCAACTACTGGGCGTGGGGGAGCTGTTTTTT
CASSQLLGVGELFF
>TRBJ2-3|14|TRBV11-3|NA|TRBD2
TGTGCCAGTTCTGTCCCGGGAGGGCTAAATACGCAGTATTTT
CASSVPGGLNTQYF
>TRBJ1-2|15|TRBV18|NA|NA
TGTGCCAGCTCACCACCAAGGGGGGGATTACTTGGCTACACCTTC
CASSPPRGGLLGYTF
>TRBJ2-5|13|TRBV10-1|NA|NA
TGCGCCAGCCAGCTCACCCTAGGGGAGACCCAGTACTTC
CASQLTLGETQYF
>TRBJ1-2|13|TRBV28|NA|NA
TGTGCCAGCAGCCTACAGGGTGACTATGGCTACACCTTC
CASSLQGDYGYTF
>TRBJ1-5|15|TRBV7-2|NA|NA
TGTGCCAGCAGCGCCGGGAGGTATAGCAATCAGCCCCAGCATTTT
CASSAGRYSNQPQHF
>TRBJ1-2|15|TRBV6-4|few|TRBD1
TGTGCCAGCAGCCCGAGACAGGGGGCCGGCTATGGCTACACCTTC
CASSPRQGAGYGYTF
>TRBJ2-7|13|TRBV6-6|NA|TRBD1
TGTGCCAGCAGCGGACAGGGCGACCACGAGCAGTACTTC
CASSGQGDHEQYF
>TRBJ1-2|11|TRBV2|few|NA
TGTGCCAGCACAGGGGCACGTGGCTACACCTTC
CASTGARGYTF
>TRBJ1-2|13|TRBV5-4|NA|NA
TGTGCCAGCAGCTCGGGTTACTCCTATGGCTACACCTTC
CASSSGYSYGYTF
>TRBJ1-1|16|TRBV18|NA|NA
TGTGCCAGCTCACTGTCATCGGGGGCGCGGGACACTGAAGCTTTCTTT
CASSLSSGARDTEAFF
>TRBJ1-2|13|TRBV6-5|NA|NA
TGTGCCAGCAGGGACAGCGGGGACTATGGCTACACCTTC
CASRDSGDYGYTF
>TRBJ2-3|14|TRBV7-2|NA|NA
TGTGCCAGCAGGTCCGGGATTCAAGGGGATACGCAGTATTTT
CASRSGIQGDTQYF
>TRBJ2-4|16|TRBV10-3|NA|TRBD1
TGTGCCATCAGTGAGGGACAGGGGCCCACCAAAAACATTCAGTACTTC
CAISEGQGPTKNIQYF
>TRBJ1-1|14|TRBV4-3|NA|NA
TGCGCCAGCAGCCAAGGACAGGCGAACACTGAAGCTTTCTTT
CASSQGQANTEAFF
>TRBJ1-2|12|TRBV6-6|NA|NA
TGTGCCAGCACCAACGGGGGGAATGGCTACACCTTC
CASTNGGNGYTF
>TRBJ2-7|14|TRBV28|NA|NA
TGTGCCAGCAGTTCCCCCACAGTTACCTACGAGCAGTACTTC
CASSSPTVTYEQYF
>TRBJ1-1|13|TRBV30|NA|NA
TGTGCCTGGAGTAAGGGAATGAACACTGAAGCTTTCTTT
CAWSKGMNTEAFF
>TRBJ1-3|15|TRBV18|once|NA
TGTGCCAGCTCACCACAGGCGGGACAACTAAACACCATATATTTT
CASSPQAGQLNTIYF
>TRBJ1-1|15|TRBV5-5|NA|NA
TGTGCCAGCAGCTTGTCGATAGGGGAGAACACTGAAGCTTTCTTT
CASSLSIGENTEAFF
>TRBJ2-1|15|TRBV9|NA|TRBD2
TGTGCCAGCAGCGTAGAACTAGCGGGCCACAATGAGCAGTTCTTC
CASSVELAGHNEQFF
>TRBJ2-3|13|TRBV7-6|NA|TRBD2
TGTGCCAGCAGCGCCGGGACTAGCAATACGCAGTATTTT
CASSAGTSNTQYF
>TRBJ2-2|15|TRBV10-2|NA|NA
TGCGCCAGCAGTGGAGGCCAGGAGAACACCGGGGAGCTGTTTTTT
CASSGGQENTGELFF
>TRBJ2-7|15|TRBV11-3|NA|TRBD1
TGTGCCAGCAGCGAGTGGGACAGGCGTTACTACGAGCAGTACTTC
CASSEWDRRYYEQYF
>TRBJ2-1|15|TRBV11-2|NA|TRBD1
TGTGCCAGCAGCTGGAAGGGACAGGGGTGGAATGAGCAGTTCTTC
CASSWKGQGWNEQFF
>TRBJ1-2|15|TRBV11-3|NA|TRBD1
TGTGCCAGCAGTTTAGGGGGAGCAGGGGGCCATGGCTACACCTTC
CASSLGGAGGHGYTF
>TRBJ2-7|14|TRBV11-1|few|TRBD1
TGTGCCAGCAGTTTACGGACAGGAAGCTACGAGCAGTACTTC
CASSLRTGSYEQYF
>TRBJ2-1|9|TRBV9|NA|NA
TGTGCCAGCAGCGTAAGGCAGTTCTTC
CASSVRQFF
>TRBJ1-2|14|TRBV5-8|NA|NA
TGTGCCAGCAGCTTGCGTAGGGTGGGCTATGGCTACACCTTC
CASSLRRVGYGYTF
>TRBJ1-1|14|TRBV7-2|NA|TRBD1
TGTGCCAGCAGCCGGGGACAGGGATGGACTGAAGCTTTCTTT
CASSRGQGWTEAFF